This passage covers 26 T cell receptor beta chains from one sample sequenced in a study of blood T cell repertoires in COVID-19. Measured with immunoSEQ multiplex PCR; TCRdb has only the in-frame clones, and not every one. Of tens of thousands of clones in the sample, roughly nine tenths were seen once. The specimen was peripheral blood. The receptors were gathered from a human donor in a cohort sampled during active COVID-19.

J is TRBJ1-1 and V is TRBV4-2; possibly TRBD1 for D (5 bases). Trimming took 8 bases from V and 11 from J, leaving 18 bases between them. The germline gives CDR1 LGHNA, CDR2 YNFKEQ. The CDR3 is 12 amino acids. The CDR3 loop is CASARRRGLAFF. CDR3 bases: TGTGCCAGCGCCCGGCGGCGGGGCCTGGCTTTCTTT.

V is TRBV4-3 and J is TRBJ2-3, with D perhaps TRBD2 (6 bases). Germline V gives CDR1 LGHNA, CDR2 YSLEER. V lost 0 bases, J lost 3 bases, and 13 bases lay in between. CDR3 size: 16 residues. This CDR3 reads CASSQEIGGSTDTQYF. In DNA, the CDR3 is TGCGCCAGCAGCCAAGAAATTGGGGGGTCGACAGATACGCAGTATTTT.

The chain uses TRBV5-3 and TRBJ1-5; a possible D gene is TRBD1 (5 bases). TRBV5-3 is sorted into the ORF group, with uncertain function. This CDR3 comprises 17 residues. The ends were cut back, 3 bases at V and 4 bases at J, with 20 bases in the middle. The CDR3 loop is CARSSIRHGGGNQPQHF. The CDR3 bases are TGTGCCAGAAGCTCGATTCGCCATGGCGGGGGAAATCAGCCCCAGCATTTT.

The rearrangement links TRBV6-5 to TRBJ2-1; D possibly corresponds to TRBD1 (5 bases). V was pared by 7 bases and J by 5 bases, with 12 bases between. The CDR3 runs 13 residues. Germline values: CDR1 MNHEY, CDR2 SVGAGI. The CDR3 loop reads CASTRTPNNEQFF. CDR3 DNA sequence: TGTGCCAGCACCAGGACACCCAACAATGAGCAGTTCTTC.

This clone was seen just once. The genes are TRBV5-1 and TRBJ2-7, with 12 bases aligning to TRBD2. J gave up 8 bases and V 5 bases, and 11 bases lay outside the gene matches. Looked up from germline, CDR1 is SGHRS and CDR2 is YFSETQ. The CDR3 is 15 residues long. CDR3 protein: CASRTSGSSSHQQYF. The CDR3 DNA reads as TGCGCCAGCAGGACTAGCGGGAGTTCCTCCCACCAGCAGTACTTC.

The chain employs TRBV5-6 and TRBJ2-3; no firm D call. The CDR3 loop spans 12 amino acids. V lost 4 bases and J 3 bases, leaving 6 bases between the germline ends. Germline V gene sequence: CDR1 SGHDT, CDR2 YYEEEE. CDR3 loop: CASSAGTDTQYF. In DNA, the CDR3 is TGTGCCAGCAGCGCCGGGACAGATACGCAGTATTTT.

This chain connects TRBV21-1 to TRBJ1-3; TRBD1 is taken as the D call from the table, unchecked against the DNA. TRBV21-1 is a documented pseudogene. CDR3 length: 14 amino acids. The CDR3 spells CASSFDSLGNTIYF. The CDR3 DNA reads TGTGCCAGCAGCTTCGACAGTCTTGGAAACACCATATATTTT.

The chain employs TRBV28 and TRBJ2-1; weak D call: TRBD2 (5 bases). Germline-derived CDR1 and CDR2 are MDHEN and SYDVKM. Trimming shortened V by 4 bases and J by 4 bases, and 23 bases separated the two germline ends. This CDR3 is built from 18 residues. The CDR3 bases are TGTGCCAGCAGTTATCCCCCCTCAGGTGGGAGCCATTACAATGAGCAGTTCTTC. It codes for CASSYPPSGGSHYNEQFF.

The CDR3 here is CASSLVRGSYEQYF. CDR3 nucleotides: TGTGCCAGCAGCTTAGTGAGGGGGAGCTACGAGCAGTACTTC. The J gene is TRBJ2-7, the V gene TRBV7-2; D possibly corresponds to TRBD1 (6 bases). Deletions cut 1 base from V and 3 bases from J, with 10 bases between. CDR1 and CDR2 from the germline V gene are SGHTA and FQGNSA. This CDR3 comprises 14 residues. Filled out from reference TRBV7-2 and TRBJ2-7, the complete variable domain reads GAGVSQSPSNKVTEKGKDVELRCDPISGHTALYWYRQSLGQGLEFLIYFQGNSAPDKSGLPSDRFSAERTGGSVSTLTIQRTQQEDSAVYLCASSLVRGSYEQYFGPGTRLTVT.

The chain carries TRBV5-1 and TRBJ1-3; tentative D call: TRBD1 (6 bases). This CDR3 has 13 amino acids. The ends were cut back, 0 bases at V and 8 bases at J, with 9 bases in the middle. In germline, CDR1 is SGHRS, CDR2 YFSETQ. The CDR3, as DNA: TGCGCCAGCAGCTTGGGAACAGGGCACACCATATATTTT. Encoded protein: CASSLGTGHTIYF.

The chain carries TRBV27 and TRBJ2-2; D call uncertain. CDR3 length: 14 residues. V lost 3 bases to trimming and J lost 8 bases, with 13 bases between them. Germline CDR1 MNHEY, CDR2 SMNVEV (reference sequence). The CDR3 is CASSLGGVRGELFF. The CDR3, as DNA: TGTGCCAGCAGTTTGGGTGGCGTGAGGGGGGAGCTGTTTTTT.

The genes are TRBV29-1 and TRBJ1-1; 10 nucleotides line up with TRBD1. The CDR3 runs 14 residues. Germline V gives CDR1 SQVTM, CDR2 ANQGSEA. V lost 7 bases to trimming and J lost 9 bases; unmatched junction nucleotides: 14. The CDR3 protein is CSASLDRGVPKAFF. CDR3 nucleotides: TGCAGCGCCTCCTTGGACAGGGGGGTTCCCAAAGCTTTCTTT.

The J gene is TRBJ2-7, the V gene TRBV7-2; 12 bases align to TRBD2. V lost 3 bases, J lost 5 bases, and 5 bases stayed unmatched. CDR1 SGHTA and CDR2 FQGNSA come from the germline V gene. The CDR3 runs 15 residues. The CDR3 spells CASSFPTSGSNEQYF. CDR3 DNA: TGTGCCAGCAGCTTTCCGACTAGCGGGAGCAACGAGCAGTACTTC.

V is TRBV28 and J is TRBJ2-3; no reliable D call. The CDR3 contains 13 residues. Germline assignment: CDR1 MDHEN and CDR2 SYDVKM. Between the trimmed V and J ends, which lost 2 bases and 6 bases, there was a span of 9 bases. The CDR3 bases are TGTGCCAGCAGTTTAGTGGGCGTGGATACGCAGTATTTT. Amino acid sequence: CASSLVGVDTQYF.

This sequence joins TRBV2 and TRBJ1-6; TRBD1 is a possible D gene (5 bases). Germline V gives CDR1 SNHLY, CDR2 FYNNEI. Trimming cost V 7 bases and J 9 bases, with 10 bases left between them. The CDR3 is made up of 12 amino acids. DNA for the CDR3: TGTGCCAGCACACAGGAAAGTTCACCCCTCCACTTT. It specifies CASTQESSPLHF.

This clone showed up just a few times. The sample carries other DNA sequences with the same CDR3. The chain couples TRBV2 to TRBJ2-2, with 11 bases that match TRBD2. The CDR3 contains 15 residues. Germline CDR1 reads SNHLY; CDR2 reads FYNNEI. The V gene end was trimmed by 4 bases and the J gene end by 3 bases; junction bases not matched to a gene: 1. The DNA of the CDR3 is TGTGCCAGCAGTGTACTAGCGGGAGACACCGGGGAGCTGTTTTTT. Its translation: CASSVLAGDTGELFF.

CDR3 coding DNA: TGTGCCTGGAGTCCCGGGACAGGAGAAGCTTTCTTT. Amino acids: CAWSPGTGEAFF. V is TRBV30 and J is TRBJ1-1; 8 positions match TRBD1. The V gene's germline CDR1 is GTSNPN and CDR2 SVGIG (reference sequence). V lost 2 bases to trimming and J lost 8 bases; unmatched junction nucleotides: 4. The CDR3 has 12 amino acids.

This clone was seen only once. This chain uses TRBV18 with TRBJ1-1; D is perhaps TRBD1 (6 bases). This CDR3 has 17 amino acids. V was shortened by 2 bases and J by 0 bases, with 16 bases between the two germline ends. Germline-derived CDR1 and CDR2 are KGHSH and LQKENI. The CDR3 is CASSPYPDRPMNTEAFF. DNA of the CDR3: TGTGCCAGCTCACCATACCCTGACAGGCCCATGAACACTGAAGCTTTCTTT.

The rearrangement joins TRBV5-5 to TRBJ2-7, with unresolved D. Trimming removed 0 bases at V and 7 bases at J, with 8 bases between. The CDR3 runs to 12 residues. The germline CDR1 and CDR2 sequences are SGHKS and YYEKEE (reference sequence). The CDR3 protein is CASSLATVEQYF. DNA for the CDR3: TGTGCCAGCAGCTTGGCCACGGTAGAGCAGTACTTC.

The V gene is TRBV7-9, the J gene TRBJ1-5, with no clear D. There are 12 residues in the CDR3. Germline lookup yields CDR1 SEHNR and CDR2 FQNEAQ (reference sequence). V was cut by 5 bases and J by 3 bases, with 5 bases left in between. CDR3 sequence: CASSLNNQPQHF. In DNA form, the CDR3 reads TGTGCCAGCAGCCTAAACAATCAGCCCCAGCATTTT.

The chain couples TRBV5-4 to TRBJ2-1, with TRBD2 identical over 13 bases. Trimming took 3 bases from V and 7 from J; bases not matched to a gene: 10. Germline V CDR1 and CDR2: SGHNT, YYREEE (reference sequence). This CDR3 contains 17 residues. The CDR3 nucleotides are TGTGCCAGCAGCTCTAAGGGACTAGCGGGGATATCTAATGAGCAGTTCTTC. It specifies CASSSKGLAGISNEQFF. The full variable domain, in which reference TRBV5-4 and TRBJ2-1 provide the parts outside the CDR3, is ETGVTQSPTHLIKTRGQQVTLRCSSQSGHNTVSWYQQALGQGPQFIFQYYREEENGRGNFPPRFSGLQFPNYSSELNVNALELDDSALYLCASSSKGLAGISNEQFFGPGTRLTVL.

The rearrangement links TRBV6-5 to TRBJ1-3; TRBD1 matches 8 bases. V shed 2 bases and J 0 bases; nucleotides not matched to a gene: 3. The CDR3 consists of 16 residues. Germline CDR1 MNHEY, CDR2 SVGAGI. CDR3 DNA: TGTGCCAGCAGTTACCGTGGACAGGGCTCTGGAAACACCATATATTTT. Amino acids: CASSYRGQGSGNTIYF.

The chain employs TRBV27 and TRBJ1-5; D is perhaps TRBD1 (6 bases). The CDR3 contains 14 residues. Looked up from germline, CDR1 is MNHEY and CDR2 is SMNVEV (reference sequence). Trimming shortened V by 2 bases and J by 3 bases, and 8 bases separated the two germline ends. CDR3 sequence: CASSLAGVNQPQHF. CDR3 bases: TGTGCCAGCAGTTTAGCAGGGGTCAATCAGCCCCAGCATTTT.

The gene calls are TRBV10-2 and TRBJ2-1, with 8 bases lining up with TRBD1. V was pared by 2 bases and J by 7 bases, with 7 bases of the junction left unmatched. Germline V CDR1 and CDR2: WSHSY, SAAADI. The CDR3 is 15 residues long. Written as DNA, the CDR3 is TGCGCCAGCAGTGAGATCGACAGGGGCTGGAATGAGCAGTTCTTC. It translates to CASSEIDRGWNEQFF.

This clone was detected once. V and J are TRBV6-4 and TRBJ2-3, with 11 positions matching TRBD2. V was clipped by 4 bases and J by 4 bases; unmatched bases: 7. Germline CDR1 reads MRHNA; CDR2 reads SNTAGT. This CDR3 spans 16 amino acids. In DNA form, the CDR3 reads TGTGCCAGCAGTGCCCCGACTAGCGGGGTCGCAGATACGCAGTATTTT. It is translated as CASSAPTSGVADTQYF.

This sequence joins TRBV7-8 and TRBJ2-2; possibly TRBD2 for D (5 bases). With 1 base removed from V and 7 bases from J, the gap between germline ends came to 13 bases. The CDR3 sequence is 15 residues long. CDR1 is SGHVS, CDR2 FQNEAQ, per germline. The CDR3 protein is CASSLGSTSGGELFF. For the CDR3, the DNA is TGTGCCAGCAGCTTAGGATCGACGAGCGGCGGGGAGCTGTTTTTT. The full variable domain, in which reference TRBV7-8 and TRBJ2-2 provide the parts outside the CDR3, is GAGVSQSPRYKVAKRGQDVALRCDPISGHVSLFWYQQALGQGPEFLTYFQNEAQLDKSGLPSDRFFAERPEGSVSTLKIQRTQQEDSAVYLCASSLGSTSGGELFFGEGSRLTVL.